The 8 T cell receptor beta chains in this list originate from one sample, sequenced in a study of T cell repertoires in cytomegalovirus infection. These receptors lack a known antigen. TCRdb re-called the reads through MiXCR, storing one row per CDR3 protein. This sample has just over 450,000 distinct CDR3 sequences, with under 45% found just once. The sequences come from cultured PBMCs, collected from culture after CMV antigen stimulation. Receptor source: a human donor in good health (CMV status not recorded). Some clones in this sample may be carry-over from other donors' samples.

The CDR3 region has the DNA TGTGCCAGCAGATTCGCAGGGGATGGTCAGCCCCAGCATTTT. As protein: CASRFAGDGQPQHF. The genes are TRBV6-2 or TRBV6-3 and TRBJ1-5; weak D call: TRBD1 (6 bases). V shed 6 bases and J shed 6 bases, with 15 bases lying between them. Germline V CDR1 and CDR2: MNHEY, SVGEGT. This CDR3 contains 14 residues.

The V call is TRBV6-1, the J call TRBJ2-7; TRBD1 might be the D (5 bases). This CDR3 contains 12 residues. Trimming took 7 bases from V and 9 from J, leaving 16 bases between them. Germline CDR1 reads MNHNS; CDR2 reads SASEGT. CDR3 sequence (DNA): TGTGCCAGCACCACGACAGCCCTGGGGCAGTACTTC. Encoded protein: CASTTTALGQYF.

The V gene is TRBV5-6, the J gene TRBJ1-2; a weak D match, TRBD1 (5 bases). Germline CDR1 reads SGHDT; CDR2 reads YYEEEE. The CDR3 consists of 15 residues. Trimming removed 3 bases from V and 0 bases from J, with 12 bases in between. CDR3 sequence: CASSSRRGSNYGYTF. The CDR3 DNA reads TGTGCCAGCAGCTCACGGCGGGGGTCTAACTATGGCTACACCTTC.

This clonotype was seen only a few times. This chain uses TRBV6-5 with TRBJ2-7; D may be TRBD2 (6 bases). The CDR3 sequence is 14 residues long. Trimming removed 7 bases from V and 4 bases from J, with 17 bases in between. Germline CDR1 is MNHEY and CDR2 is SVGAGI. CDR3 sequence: CASKQDYSSYEQYF. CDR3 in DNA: TGTGCCAGCAAACAGGACTATTCTTCGTACGAGCAGTACTTC.

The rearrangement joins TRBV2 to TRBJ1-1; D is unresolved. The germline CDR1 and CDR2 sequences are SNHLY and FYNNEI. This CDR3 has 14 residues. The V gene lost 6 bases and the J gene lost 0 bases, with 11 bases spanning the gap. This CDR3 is CASRREGLNTEAFF. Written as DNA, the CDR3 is TGTGCCAGCAGGAGGGAAGGGTTGAACACTGAAGCTTTCTTT.

The CDR3 region has the DNA TGTGCCATCAGCCGACAGGGCGGCTCACCCCTCCACTTT. Protein sequence: CAISRQGGSPLHF. This chain joins TRBV10-3 and TRBJ1-6, with TRBD1 matching 7 bases. The ends lost 6 bases at V and 10 bases at J; junction bases unmatched: 6. This CDR3 region has 13 residues. Germline lookup yields CDR1 ENHRY and CDR2 SYGVKD.

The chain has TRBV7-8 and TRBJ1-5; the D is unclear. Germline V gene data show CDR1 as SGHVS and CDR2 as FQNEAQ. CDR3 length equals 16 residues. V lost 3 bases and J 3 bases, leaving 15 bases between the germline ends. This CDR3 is CASSFGSILYNQPQHF. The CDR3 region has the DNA TGTGCCAGCAGCTTCGGGAGCATTTTGTACAATCAGCCCCAGCATTTT.

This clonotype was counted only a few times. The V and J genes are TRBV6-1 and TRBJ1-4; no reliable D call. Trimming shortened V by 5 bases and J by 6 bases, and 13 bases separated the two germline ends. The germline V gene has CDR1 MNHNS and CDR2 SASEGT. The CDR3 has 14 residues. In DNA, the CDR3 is TGTGCCAGCAGTCGGAGAGGGCGCTATGAAAAACTGTTTTTT. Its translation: CASSRRGRYEKLFF.